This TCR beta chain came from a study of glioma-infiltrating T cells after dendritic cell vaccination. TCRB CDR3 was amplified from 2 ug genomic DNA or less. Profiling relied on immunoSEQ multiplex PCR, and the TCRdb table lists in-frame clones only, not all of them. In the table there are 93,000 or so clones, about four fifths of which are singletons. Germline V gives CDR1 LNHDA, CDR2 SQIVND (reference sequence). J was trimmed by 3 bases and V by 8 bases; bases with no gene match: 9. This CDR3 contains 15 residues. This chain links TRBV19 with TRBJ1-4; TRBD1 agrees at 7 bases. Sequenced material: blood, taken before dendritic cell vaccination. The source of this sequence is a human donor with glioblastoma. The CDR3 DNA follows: TGTGCCAGTTGCCAGGGGGAATTCGCTAATGAAAAACTGTTTTTT. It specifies CASCQGEFANEKLFF.